This T cell receptor (beta chain) stems from a study of CD8 T cells in ankylosing spondylitis. Many counts were recorded for this clonotype. With 4 bases clipped from V and 8 bases from J, the junction kept 6 bases outside the gene matches. The CDR3 totals 13 residues. Using quantitative 5'-RACE with molecular barcodes, the authors made TCR beta libraries. MiXCR, run by TCRdb on the 5' RACE reads, gives a single entry per CDR3 protein. Of fewer than 200,000 distinct CDR3 sequences in the sample, about 20% were seen once. The receptor's source is a male donor under 35 with ankylosing spondylitis or in good health (not recorded which). What was sequenced was blood, either unsorted or a sorted T cell fraction (not recorded which). V is TRBV12-3 or TRBV12-4 and J is TRBJ1-2; 8 bases align to TRBD1. DNA of the CDR3: TGTGCCAGCAGTTCAGGACAGGGTTTCGGCTACACCTTC. Translated, it gives CASSSGQGFGYTF.